A single sample is the source of the 6 T cell receptor beta chains below, sequenced in a study of shared clonotypes between healthy human individuals. Sequencing was performed with immunoSEQ multiplex PCR; in TCRdb, only in-frame clones are kept and a portion is missing. The sample yields around 1 million clones, around 80% seen once. The sample consisted of memory CD4+ T cells sorted from blood. As for subset: CD45RA-negative fraction. The receptors were gathered from a man aged 18-30 years in good health.

J is TRBJ2-5 and V is TRBV9, with 10 bases fitting TRBD2. Losses at the gene ends were 2 bases for V and 2 bases for J; bases not matched to a gene: 9. CDR1 and CDR2 (germline): SGDLS, YYNGEE. This CDR3 comprises 17 residues. The CDR3 protein is CASSVSGGALGQETQYF. The CDR3 bases are TGTGCCAGCAGCGTGAGCGGGGGGGCCCTGGGGCAAGAGACCCAGTACTTC.

The chain is built from TRBV28 and TRBJ2-3; D might be TRBD2 (6 bases). The V gene lost 8 bases and the J gene lost 0 bases, with 9 bases spanning the gap. From germline, CDR1 is MDHEN and CDR2 SYDVKM. CDR3 length equals 13 residues. The CDR3 region is CASGAGSTDTQYF. As DNA, the CDR3 is TGTGCCAGCGGGGCGGGGAGCACAGATACGCAGTATTTT. Combining the CDR3 with reference TRBV28 and TRBJ2-3 gives the whole variable domain DVKVTQSSRYLVKRTGEKVFLECVQDMDHENMFWYRQDPGLGLRLIYFSYDVKMKEKGDIPEGYSVSREKKERFSLILESASTNQTSMYLCASGAGSTDTQYFGPGTRLTVL.

V usage is TRBV7-2 and J usage is TRBJ2-4; TRBD2 matches 15 bases. Trimming at V came to 5 bases and at J to 3 bases, leaving 5 bases not matched to a gene. The germline gives CDR1 SGHTA, CDR2 FQGNSA. The CDR3 contains 17 residues. The CDR3 here is CASSTPGLAGGKNIQYF. The CDR3 DNA follows: TGTGCCAGCAGCACACCGGGACTAGCGGGGGGCAAAAACATTCAGTACTTC.

The J gene is TRBJ1-5, the V gene TRBV10-2, with D unresolved. Trimming shortened V by 3 bases and J by 5 bases, and 14 bases separated the two germline ends. The CDR3 extends over 15 amino acids. CDR1 and CDR2 (germline): WSHSY, SAAADI. CDR3 protein: CASSESRRLDQPQHF. CDR3 DNA: TGCGCCAGCAGTGAAAGTAGGCGGTTGGATCAGCCCCAGCATTTT.

The rearrangement uses TRBV21-1 and TRBJ2-7; TRBD2 is the table's D call and was not checked against the DNA. TRBV21-1 is tagged as a pseudogene. The CDR3 has 17 amino acids. CDR3 loop: CASSKGLAGGPSYEQYF. The CDR3 coding sequence is TGTGCCAGCAGCAAGGGACTAGCGGGAGGCCCTTCCTACGAGCAGTACTTC.

This clone was detected only a few times. This same CDR3 is encoded by further DNA sequences in the sample. V and J are TRBV5-1 and TRBJ2-2; D gene unclear. The CDR3 covers 15 residues. Germline CDR1 SGHRS, CDR2 YFSETQ. Trimming cost V 1 base and J 2 bases, with 9 bases left between them. CDR3 loop: CASSLTAGNTGELFF. The CDR3 DNA follows: TGCGCCAGCAGCTTGACGGCAGGTAACACCGGGGAGCTGTTTTTT.